The clone carrying this T cell receptor beta chain was counted many times. Its target is not known. This record comes from a study of T cells in Graves' hyperthyroidism and ophthalmopathy. Study-level information: The authors collected peripheral blood at initial diagnosis, before any treatment. Findings of the study overall: Blood also showed most of the thyroid clonotypes that were expanded above 0.001.

The study excluded patients with uncontrolled infection, other autoimmune disease, pregnancy or lactation. More than 9.5 ml fresh peripheral blood yielded the PBMCs. RNA transcripts were the template for amplifying TCR beta CDR3 regions. HTBI primers were the set used in a first-round RT-PCR of the TCR CDR3. TCRdb analysed the multiplex PCR reads with MiXCR anew, one entry per CDR3 protein. Here the sample spans around 700,000 distinct CDR3 sequences, under 45% being singletons. The sequence derives from a woman aged 40-49 years with Graves' hyperthyroidism. The sequencing sample was made of blood.

The DNA of the CDR3 is TGTGCCAGCAGCGCCGGGACAGACGACATGAACACTGAAGCTTTCTTT. Amino acid sequence: CASSAGTDDMNTEAFF. This rearrangement joins TRBV9 to TRBJ1-1; 7 bases map to TRBD1. Germline lookup yields CDR1 SGDLS and CDR2 YYNGEE. The CDR3 is 16 residues long. Losses at the gene ends were 3 bases for V and 0 bases for J; bases not matched to a gene: 8.